The next 8 T cell receptor beta chains were all read from a single sample in a study of radiotherapy plus CTLA-4 blockade in lung cancer. Using immunoSEQ multiplex PCR, the repertoire was profiled, and TCRdb retains in-frame clones only, with some absent. The table records around 77,000 clones, 70% to 80% of them present only once. The input for sequencing was peripheral blood, taken from a patient treated with radiotherapy plus ipilimumab. The receptors come from a human donor with non-small cell lung cancer whose response to radiotherapy plus ipilimumab could not be evaluated.

V and J are TRBV6-6 and TRBJ2-7; a possible D gene is TRBD1 (6 bases). CDR1 and CDR2 from the germline V gene are MNHNY and SVGAGI (reference sequence). Trimming stripped 0 bases from V and 4 bases from J, with 7 bases between. The CDR3 covers 13 residues. This CDR3 is CASSYSDSYEQYF. Here the CDR3 DNA reads TGTGCCAGCAGTTACTCGGACAGTTACGAGCAGTACTTC.

V is TRBV13 and J is TRBJ2-6; perhaps TRBD1 as D (5 bases). Looked up from germline, CDR1 is PRHDT and CDR2 is FYEKMQ (reference sequence). The CDR3 is made up of 16 amino acids. V was trimmed by 9 bases and J by 0 bases, leaving 15 bases between them. CDR3 residues: CASRQLLSSGANVLTF. DNA for the CDR3: TGTGCCAGTCGACAGTTACTCAGCTCTGGGGCCAACGTCCTGACTTTC.

The chain recombines TRBV6-5 with TRBJ2-1; D remains ambiguous. Trimming pared 0 bases from V and 4 bases from J, leaving 10 bases between. CDR1 and CDR2 from the germline V gene are MNHEY and SVGAGI. This CDR3 region has 15 residues. The CDR3, as DNA: TGTGCCAGCAGTTACTCGAGTGGTCTTTACAATGAGCAGTTCTTC. Amino acids: CASSYSSGLYNEQFF.

The chain joins TRBV18 to TRBJ2-1; 11 bases align to TRBD1. V shed 3 bases and J 9 bases; nucleotides not matched to a gene: 4. The CDR3 has 14 amino acids. From germline, CDR1 is KGHSH and CDR2 LQKENI. The CDR3 is CASSPGTGGGEQFF. For the CDR3, the DNA is TGTGCCAGCTCACCCGGGACAGGGGGAGGTGAGCAGTTCTTC.

This chain joins TRBV7-6 and TRBJ2-5; 7 nucleotides agree with TRBD2. The J call may be incorrect, as the DNA end agrees better with TRBJ2-7. The CDR3 extends over 14 amino acids. Germline V gene lookup returns CDR1 SGHVS and CDR2 FNYEAQ. CDR3 sequence: CASSITGGTYEQYF. CDR3 bases: TGTGCCAGCAGCATAACCGGGGGGACCTACGAGCAGTACTTC.

This clone was counted only a few times. The chain links TRBV4-1 to TRBJ2-7, with 7 bases identical to TRBD2. Germline V gene sequence: CDR1 MGHRA, CDR2 YSYEKL. J lost 2 bases, V lost 4 bases, and 11 bases had no gene match. CDR3 size: 16 residues. DNA for the CDR3: TGCGCCAGCAGCCGAGAGCGGGACGGCCTTACCTACGAGCAGTACTTC. It translates to CASSRERDGLTYEQYF.

This clone was found a few times. The gene calls are TRBV2 and TRBJ2-7; maybe TRBD1 (6 bases). The V end lost 2 bases, the J end lost 0 bases, and 11 bases lay between the germline ends. CDR1 SNHLY and CDR2 FYNNEI come from the germline V gene. The CDR3 length is 15 residues. The CDR3 here is CASSERRQVSYEQYF. In DNA form, the CDR3 reads TGTGCCAGCAGTGAAAGACGACAGGTCTCCTACGAGCAGTACTTC.

The V call is TRBV15, the J call TRBJ1-4; the match to TRBD1 covers 9 bases. Germline loops: CDR1 LNHNV, CDR2 YYDKDF (reference sequence). The CDR3 spans 14 residues. Trimming took 6 bases from V and 7 from J; bases not matched to a gene: 6. The CDR3 region is CATRGTGSVEKLFF. CDR3 in DNA: TGTGCCACCAGGGGGACAGGGTCTGTTGAAAAACTGTTTTTT.